What follows are 10 T cell receptor beta chains derived from one specimen sequenced in a study of T cells after yellow fever vaccination. Each CDR3 protein gets one entry after TCRdb re-called the 5' RACE reads with MiXCR. The sample gives about 99,000 distinct CDR3 sequences, around 5.5% of which show up once; roughly 41% is in the top ten. The sample was CD8+ T cells sorted from PBMCs, taken 10 days after the yellow fever booster vaccination. These receptors came from a man between 18 and 29 years old who received the YFV17D yellow fever vaccine.

This clonotype was observed a handful of times. The J gene is TRBJ1-2, the V gene TRBV6-5, with 8 bases that match TRBD1. Trimming at V came to 2 bases and at J to 4 bases, leaving 6 bases not matched to a gene. The germline gives CDR1 MNHEY, CDR2 SVGAGI. The CDR3 consists of 15 residues. CDR3 region: CASSYRTGSSYGYTF. The CDR3 coding sequence is TGTGCCAGCAGTTACCGGACAGGGTCCTCCTATGGCTACACCTTC.

This clonotype was detected many times. The gene calls are TRBV5-5 and TRBJ2-3; D remains ambiguous. Trimming took off 2 bases at V and 0 bases at J, with 10 bases between the two ends. Germline-derived CDR1 and CDR2 are SGHKS and YYEKEE (reference sequence). The CDR3 sequence is 15 residues long. CDR3 amino acids: CASSFPGISTDTQYF. CDR3 DNA: TGTGCCAGCAGCTTTCCCGGCATTAGCACAGATACGCAGTATTTT.

This clonotype appeared a few times. J is TRBJ1-2 and V is TRBV12-3 or TRBV12-4, with a weak D call TRBD1 (5 bases). With 5 bases removed from V and 8 bases from J, the gap between germline ends came to 18 bases. The CDR3 contains 14 residues. The CDR3 sequence is CASSPGAFQVGYTF. CDR3 nucleotide sequence: TGTGCCAGCAGTCCCGGGGCCTTTCAAGTCGGCTACACCTTC.

This clonotype was seen ten or more times. The chain couples TRBV4-1 to TRBJ2-1, with D possibly being TRBD2 (5 bases). CDR1 is MGHRA, CDR2 YSYEKL, per germline. The CDR3 runs to 17 residues. The V gene lost 1 base and the J gene lost 0 bases, with 13 bases spanning the gap. The CDR3: CASSQVGGMSSYNEQFF. The CDR3 nucleotides are TGCGCCAGCAGCCAAGTAGGAGGAATGAGCTCCTACAATGAGCAGTTCTTC.

The chain combines TRBV7-9 with TRBJ2-5, with TRBD1 as a possible D gene (5 bases). Trimming took 4 bases from V and 5 from J, leaving 14 bases between them. Per germline, CDR1 SEHNR and CDR2 FQNEAQ (reference sequence). CDR3 length: 14 residues. This chain's CDR3 is CASSSDTQEETQYF. The CDR3 coding sequence is TGTGCCAGCAGCTCGGACACCCAGGAGGAGACCCAGTACTTC.

This clonotype has at least ten counts. The CDR3 spells CASSPDGGLSYNEQFF. CDR3 DNA sequence: TGCGCCAGCAGCCCCGACGGGGGGCTCTCCTACAATGAGCAGTTCTTC. The chain is built from TRBV5-1 and TRBJ2-1; possibly TRBD2 for D (7 bases). The CDR3 spans 16 residues. The germline CDR1 and CDR2 sequences are SGHRS and YFSETQ. V dropped 4 bases and J dropped 0 bases, with 14 bases sitting between them.

The V call is TRBV20-1, the J call TRBJ2-2; 7 nucleotides line up with TRBD2. V was pared by 6 bases and J by 0 bases, with 4 bases of the junction left unmatched. The germline V gene encodes CDR1 DFQATT and CDR2 SNEGSKA (reference sequence). The CDR3 totals 14 residues. CDR3 amino acids: CSAPSGANTGELFF. CDR3 nucleotides: TGCAGTGCCCCTAGCGGAGCGAACACCGGGGAGCTGTTTTTT.

The gene calls are TRBV27 and TRBJ1-1; D perhaps matches TRBD1 (5 bases). The CDR3 is 13 amino acids. The V and J ends lost 2 bases and 7 bases respectively, with 11 bases between them. The germline CDR1 and CDR2 sequences are MNHEY and SMNVEV (reference sequence). The CDR3 DNA follows: TGTGCCAGCAGTTTACAGGGTTGGAGTGAAGCTTTCTTT. It specifies CASSLQGWSEAFF.

This clonotype was counted at least ten times. J is TRBJ2-4 and V is TRBV7-9; D possibly corresponds to TRBD1 (5 bases). With 4 bases removed from V and 7 bases from J, the gap between germline ends came to 17 bases. The CDR3 length is 15 residues. Germline V gives CDR1 SEHNR, CDR2 FQNEAQ (reference sequence). The CDR3 sequence: CASSSSRAGWNIQYF. The CDR3 nucleotides are TGTGCCAGCAGCTCCAGCAGGGCAGGATGGAACATTCAGTACTTC.

This clonotype was seen a few times. The rearrangement joins TRBV29-1 to TRBJ2-1; possibly TRBD1 for D (5 bases). The CDR3 runs 13 residues. Germline V gene lookup returns CDR1 SQVTM and CDR2 ANQGSEA. The CDR3: CTAWGSLGNEQFF. CDR3 in DNA: TGCACCGCCTGGGGCTCTCTAGGCAATGAGCAGTTCTTC.